These 14 T cell receptor beta chains came from one sample sequenced in a study of a mutant IDH1 vaccine in newly diagnosed glioma. Antigen specificity for these receptors is unknown. Time point reported: week 23, last vaccination. Alongside topical imiquimod, each dose of vaccine comprised 300 ug of mutant IDH1 20-mer peptide. Sequencing used immunoSEQ multiplex PCR; TCRdb keeps in-frame clones, though not all of them. The repertoire has 40,000 to 50,000 clones, 65% to 80% of them found once; the top ten carry 5.3%. Material: PBMCs, obtained from a glioma patient whose treatment included an IDH1 peptide vaccine. Receptors originate from a man over 45 with glioma.

The chain recombines TRBV5-5 with TRBJ1-1; TRBD1 is a possible D gene (5 bases). Deletions cut 3 bases from V and 6 bases from J, with 15 bases between. Germline lookup yields CDR1 SGHKS and CDR2 YYEKEE (reference sequence). CDR3 length equals 14 residues. CDR3: CASSWEGAVPEAFF. CDR3 in DNA: TGTGCCAGCAGCTGGGAAGGGGCCGTTCCTGAAGCTTTCTTT.

This clone was recorded a few times. This chain connects TRBV30 to TRBJ1-2, with D uncertain. The V gene's germline CDR1 is GTSNPN and CDR2 SVGIG (reference sequence). Trimming left V 4 bases short and J 4 bases short, with 7 bases between. This CDR3 is 11 amino acids long. This CDR3 reads CAWTVSYGYTF. CDR3 coding DNA: TGTGCCTGGACCGTCAGCTATGGCTACACCTTC.

The chain uses TRBV5-4 and TRBJ1-1; 7 positions agree with TRBD1. The CDR3 runs to 15 residues. The V gene's germline CDR1 is SGHNT and CDR2 YYREEE (reference sequence). After removal of 4 bases from V and 1 base from J, the junction contained 7 bases not matched to a gene. CDR3 residues: CASSLTGVQNTEAFF. The CDR3 DNA reads TGTGCCAGCAGCCTCACAGGGGTTCAGAACACTGAAGCTTTCTTT. The whole variable domain, filled in from reference TRBV5-4 and TRBJ1-1, reads ETGVTQSPTHLIKTRGQQVTLRCSSQSGHNTVSWYQQALGQGPQFIFQYYREEENGRGNFPPRFSGLQFPNYSSELNVNALELDDSALYLCASSLTGVQNTEAFFGQGTRLTVV.

V usage is TRBV30 and J usage is TRBJ1-4; tentative D call: TRBD1 (5 bases). Germline CDR1 GTSNPN, CDR2 SVGIG (reference sequence). Trimming took off 7 bases at V and 7 bases at J, with 22 bases between the two ends. There are 15 residues in the CDR3. CDR3 in DNA: TGTGCCTCACTACCCCCAACGGGGGGGGGTGAAAAACTGTTTTTT. Protein product: CASLPPTGGGEKLFF.

V usage is TRBV27 and J usage is TRBJ2-1, with TRBD1 matching 7 bases. CDR3 size: 17 residues. The germline V gene encodes CDR1 MNHEY and CDR2 SMNVEV (reference sequence). The V gene end was trimmed by 3 bases and the J gene end by 4 bases; junction bases not matched to a gene: 12. The CDR3 DNA sequence: TGTGCCAGCAGTTTGGACCGGGACAGTTTATTTTACAATGAGCAGTTCTTC. Translated, it gives CASSLDRDSLFYNEQFF.

This chain uses TRBV10-3 with TRBJ1-3, with D unclear. The V and J ends lost 7 bases and 8 bases respectively, with 18 bases between them. CDR3 size: 14 residues. From germline, CDR1 is ENHRY and CDR2 SYGVKD. CDR3 DNA: TGTGCCATCAATCGAGGCTCCCCTTTGGACACCATATATTTT. This gives the protein CAINRGSPLDTIYF.

This chain connects TRBV6-5 to TRBJ1-5; TRBD1 agrees at 8 bases. J gave up 2 bases and V 6 bases, and 6 bases lay outside the gene matches. Germline-derived CDR1 and CDR2 are MNHEY and SVGAGI. The CDR3 runs to 15 residues. The chain's CDR3 is CASSPGGSGNQPQHF. The DNA of the CDR3 is TGTGCCAGCAGCCCAGGGGGCAGCGGCAATCAGCCCCAGCATTTT.

The genes are TRBV7-2 and TRBJ2-1; 7 nucleotides agree with TRBD1. This CDR3 region has 13 residues. From germline, CDR1 is SGHTA and CDR2 FQGNSA. J lost 8 bases, V lost 0 bases, and 1 base had no gene match. CDR3 nucleotide sequence: TGTGCCAGCAGCTTAGCAGACAGGGATGAGCAGTTCTTC. It yields the protein CASSLADRDEQFF.

This clone occurred a few times. The rearrangement joins TRBV4-3 to TRBJ1-4, with unresolved D. The germline V and J ends were trimmed by 5 bases and 0 bases, with 10 bases remaining between them. In germline, CDR1 is LGHNA, CDR2 YSLEER. The CDR3 extends over 15 amino acids. The CDR3 here is CASSSGVATNEKLFF. CDR3 coding DNA: TGCGCCAGCAGCTCCGGGGTGGCAACTAATGAAAAACTGTTTTTT.

The V gene is TRBV7-2, the J gene TRBJ2-7; maybe TRBD1 (5 bases). CDR1 is SGHTA and CDR2 is FQGNSA in the germline V gene. V was shortened by 5 bases and J by 6 bases, with 11 bases between the two germline ends. The CDR3 contains 12 residues. As DNA, the CDR3 is TGTGCCAGCAGCCTAGGGGCATCCGAGCAGTACTTC. Encoded protein: CASSLGASEQYF.

This chain links TRBV29-1 with TRBJ1-1; tentatively, D is TRBD1 (6 bases). The CDR3 length is 14 residues. V lost 5 bases and J 3 bases, leaving 16 bases between the germline ends. The germline CDR1 and CDR2 sequences are SQVTM and ANQGSEA. The CDR3 nucleotides are TGCAGCGTTAATAGGGGGGCTTGGGACACTGAAGCTTTCTTT. Encoded protein: CSVNRGAWDTEAFF.

In regard to this clone: A read error may account for a junction end that differs from germline. This rearrangement joins TRBV7-7 to TRBJ1-1; weak D call: TRBD1 (6 bases). Germline values: CDR1 SSHAT, CDR2 FNYEAQ (reference sequence). This CDR3 region has 17 residues. CDR3 sequence reads: CASTWDTDKIMNTEAFF. The DNA for the CDR3 is TGTGCTAGCACGTGGGACACAGATAAAATTATGAACACTGAAGCTTTCTTT.

The chain combines TRBV6-5 with TRBJ1-1; D gene unclear. The V end was cut by 5 bases, the J end by 3 bases, with 13 bases between. The CDR3 covers 14 residues. Germline V CDR1 and CDR2: MNHEY, SVGAGI. The CDR3 DNA follows: TGTGCCAGCAGTCAAGGGTTTTTGGACACTGAAGCTTTCTTT. As protein: CASSQGFLDTEAFF.

The J gene is TRBJ1-2, the V gene TRBV30; a possible D gene is TRBD1 (6 bases). The CDR3 consists of 12 residues. Germline CDR1 GTSNPN, CDR2 SVGIG (reference sequence). V gave up 3 bases and J gave up 4 bases, with 9 bases separating them. The chain's CDR3 is CAWRGGGYGYTF. The CDR3 DNA reads as TGTGCCTGGAGAGGGGGTGGCTATGGCTACACCTTC.